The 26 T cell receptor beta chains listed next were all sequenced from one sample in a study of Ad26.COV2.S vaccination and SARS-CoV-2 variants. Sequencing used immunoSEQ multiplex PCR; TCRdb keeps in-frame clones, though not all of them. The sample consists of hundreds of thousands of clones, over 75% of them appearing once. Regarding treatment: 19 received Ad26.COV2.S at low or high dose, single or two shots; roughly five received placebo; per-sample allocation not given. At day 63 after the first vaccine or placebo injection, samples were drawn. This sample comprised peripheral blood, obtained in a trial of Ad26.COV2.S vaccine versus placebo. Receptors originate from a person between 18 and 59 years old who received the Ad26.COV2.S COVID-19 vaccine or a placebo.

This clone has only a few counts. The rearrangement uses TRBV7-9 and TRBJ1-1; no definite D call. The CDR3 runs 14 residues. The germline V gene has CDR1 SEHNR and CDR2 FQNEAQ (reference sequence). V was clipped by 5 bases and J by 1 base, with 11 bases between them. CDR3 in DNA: TGTGCCAGCAGCCCCCCGAGAGCGAACACTGAAGCTTTCTTT. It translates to CASSPPRANTEAFF.

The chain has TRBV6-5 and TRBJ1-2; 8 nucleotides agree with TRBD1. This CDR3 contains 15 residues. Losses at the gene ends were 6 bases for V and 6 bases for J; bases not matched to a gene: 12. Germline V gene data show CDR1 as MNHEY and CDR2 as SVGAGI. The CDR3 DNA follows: TGTGCCAGCAGGGCCCGGACAGGGAATGACCATGGCTACACCTTC. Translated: CASRARTGNDHGYTF.

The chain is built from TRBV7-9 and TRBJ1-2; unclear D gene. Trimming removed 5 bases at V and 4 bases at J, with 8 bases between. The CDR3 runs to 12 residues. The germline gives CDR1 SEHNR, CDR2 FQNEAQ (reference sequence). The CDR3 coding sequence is TGTGCCAGCAGCAGTGAGATCTATGGCTACACCTTC. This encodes CASSSEIYGYTF.

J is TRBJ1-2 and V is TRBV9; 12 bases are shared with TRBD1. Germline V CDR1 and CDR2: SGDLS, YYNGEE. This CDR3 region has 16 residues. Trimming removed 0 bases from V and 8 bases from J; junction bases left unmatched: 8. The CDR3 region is CASSVEPGQGAKGYTF. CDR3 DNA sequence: TGTGCCAGCAGCGTAGAGCCGGGACAGGGGGCAAAAGGCTACACCTTC. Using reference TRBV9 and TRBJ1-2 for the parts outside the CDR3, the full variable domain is DSGVTQTPKHLITATGQRVTLRCSPRSGDLSVYWYQQSLDQGLQFLIQYYNGEERAKGNILERFSAQQFPDLHSELNLSSLELGDSALYFCASSVEPGQGAKGYTFGSGTRLTVV.

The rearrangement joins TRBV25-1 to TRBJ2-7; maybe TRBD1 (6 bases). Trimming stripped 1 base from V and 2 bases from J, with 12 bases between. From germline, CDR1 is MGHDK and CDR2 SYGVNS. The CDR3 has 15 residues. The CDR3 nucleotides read TGTGCCAGCAGTGAATCGGTCAGGGGAACCTACGAGCAGTACTTC. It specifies CASSESVRGTYEQYF.

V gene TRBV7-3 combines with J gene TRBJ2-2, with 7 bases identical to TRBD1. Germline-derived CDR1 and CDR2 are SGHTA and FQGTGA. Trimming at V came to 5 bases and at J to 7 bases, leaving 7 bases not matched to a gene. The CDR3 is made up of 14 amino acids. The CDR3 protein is CASSPGGSVGELFF. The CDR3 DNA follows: TGTGCCAGCAGCCCAGGGGGTTCGGTCGGGGAGCTGTTTTTT.

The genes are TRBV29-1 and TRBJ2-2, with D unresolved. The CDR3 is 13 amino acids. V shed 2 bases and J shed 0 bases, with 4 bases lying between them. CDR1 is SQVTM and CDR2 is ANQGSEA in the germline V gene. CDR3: CSVETSNTGELFF. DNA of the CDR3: TGCAGCGTTGAAACCTCGAACACCGGGGAGCTGTTTTTT.

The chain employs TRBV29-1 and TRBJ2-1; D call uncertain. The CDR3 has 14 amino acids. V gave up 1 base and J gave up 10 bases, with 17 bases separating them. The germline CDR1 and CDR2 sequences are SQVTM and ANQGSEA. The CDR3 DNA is TGCAGCGTTGAAGCCGATGGCCTTGGTGAGGAGCAGTTCTTC. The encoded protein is CSVEADGLGEEQFF.

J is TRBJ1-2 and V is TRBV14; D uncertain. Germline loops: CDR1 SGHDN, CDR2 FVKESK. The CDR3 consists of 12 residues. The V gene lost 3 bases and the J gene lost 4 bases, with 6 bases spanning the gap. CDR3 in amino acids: CASSQGFYGYTF. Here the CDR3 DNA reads TGTGCCAGCAGCCAGGGTTTCTATGGCTACACCTTC.

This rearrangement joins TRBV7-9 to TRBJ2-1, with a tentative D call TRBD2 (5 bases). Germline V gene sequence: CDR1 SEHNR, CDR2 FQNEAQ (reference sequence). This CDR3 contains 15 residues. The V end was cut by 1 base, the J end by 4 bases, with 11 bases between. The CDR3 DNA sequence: TGTGCCAGCAGCTTAGGGCGAGCGGAGTACAATGAGCAGTTCTTC. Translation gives CASSLGRAEYNEQFF.

The CDR3 here is CASSPRGPSYGYTF. DNA for the CDR3: TGCGCCAGCAGCCCCAGGGGCCCCTCCTATGGCTACACCTTC. The chain uses TRBV10-2 and TRBJ1-2; tentatively, D is TRBD1 (6 bases). This CDR3 spans 14 amino acids. Germline CDR1 WSHSY, CDR2 SAAADI. V was pared by 6 bases and J by 4 bases, with 15 bases between.

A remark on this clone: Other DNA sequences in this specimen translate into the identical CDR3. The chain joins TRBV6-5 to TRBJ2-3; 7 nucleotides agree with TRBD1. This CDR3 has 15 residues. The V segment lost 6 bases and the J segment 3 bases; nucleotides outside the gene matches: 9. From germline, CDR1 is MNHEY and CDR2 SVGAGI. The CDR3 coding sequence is TGTGCCAGCAGGACCACAGGGGCAGCTACAGATACGCAGTATTTT. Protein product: CASRTTGAATDTQYF.

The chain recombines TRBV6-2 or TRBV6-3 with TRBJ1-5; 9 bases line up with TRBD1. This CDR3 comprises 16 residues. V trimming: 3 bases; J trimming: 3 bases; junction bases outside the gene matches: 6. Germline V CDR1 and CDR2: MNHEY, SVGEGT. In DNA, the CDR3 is TGTGCCAGCAGTTATTCCGGGACAGGGTTCAATCAGCCCCAGCATTTT. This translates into CASSYSGTGFNQPQHF.

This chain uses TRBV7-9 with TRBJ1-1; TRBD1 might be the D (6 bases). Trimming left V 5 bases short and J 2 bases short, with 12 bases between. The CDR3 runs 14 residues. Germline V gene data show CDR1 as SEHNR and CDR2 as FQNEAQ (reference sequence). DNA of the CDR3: TGTGCCAGCAGCCCAGGACAGATTAACACTGAAGCTTTCTTT. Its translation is CASSPGQINTEAFF. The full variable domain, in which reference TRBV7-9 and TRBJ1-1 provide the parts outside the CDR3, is DTGVSQNPRHKITKRGQNVTFRCDPISEHNRLYWYRQTLGQGPEFLTYFQNEAQLEKSRLLSDRFSAERPKGSFSTLEIQRTEQGDSAMYLCASSPGQINTEAFFGQGTRLTVV.

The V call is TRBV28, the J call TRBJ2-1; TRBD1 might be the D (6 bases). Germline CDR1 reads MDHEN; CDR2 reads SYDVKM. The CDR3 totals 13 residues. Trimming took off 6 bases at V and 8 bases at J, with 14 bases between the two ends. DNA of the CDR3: TGTGCCAGCAGCCTACAGGGTCCCGATGAGCAGTTCTTC. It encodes CASSLQGPDEQFF. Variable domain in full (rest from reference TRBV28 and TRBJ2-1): DVKVTQSSRYLVKRTGEKVFLECVQDMDHENMFWYRQDPGLGLRLIYFSYDVKMKEKGDIPEGYSVSREKKERFSLILESASTNQTSMYLCASSLQGPDEQFFGPGTRLTVL.

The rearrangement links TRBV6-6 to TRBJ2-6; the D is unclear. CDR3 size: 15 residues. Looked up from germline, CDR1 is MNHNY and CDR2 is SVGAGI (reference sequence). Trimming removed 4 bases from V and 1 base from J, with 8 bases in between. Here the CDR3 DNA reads TGTGCCAGCAGTTCTATAGGTTCTGGGGCCAACGTCCTGACTTTC. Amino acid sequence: CASSSIGSGANVLTF.

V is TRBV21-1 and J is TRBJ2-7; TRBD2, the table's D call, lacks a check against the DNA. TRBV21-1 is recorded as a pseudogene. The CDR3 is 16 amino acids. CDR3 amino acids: CASSHGPYGSSYEQYF. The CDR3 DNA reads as TGTGCCAGCAGCCACGGCCCCTACGGGAGCTCCTACGAGCAGTACTTC.

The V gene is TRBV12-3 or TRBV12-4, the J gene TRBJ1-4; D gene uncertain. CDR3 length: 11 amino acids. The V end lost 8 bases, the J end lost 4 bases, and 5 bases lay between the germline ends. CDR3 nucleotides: TGTGCCAGCGGGAATAATGAAAAACTGTTTTTT. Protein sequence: CASGNNEKLFF.

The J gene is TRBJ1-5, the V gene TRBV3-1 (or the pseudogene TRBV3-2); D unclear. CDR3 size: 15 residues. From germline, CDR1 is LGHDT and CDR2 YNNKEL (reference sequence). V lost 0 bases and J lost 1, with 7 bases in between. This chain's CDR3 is CASSQDMTSNQPQHF. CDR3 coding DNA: TGTGCCAGCAGCCAAGATATGACCAGCAATCAGCCCCAGCATTTT.

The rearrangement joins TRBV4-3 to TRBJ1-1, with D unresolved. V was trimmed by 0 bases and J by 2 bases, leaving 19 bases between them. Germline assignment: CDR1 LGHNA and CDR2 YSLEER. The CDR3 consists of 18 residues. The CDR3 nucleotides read TGCGCCAGCAGCCAAGATTCGACCGGGCCCTCGATAAACACTGAAGCTTTCTTT. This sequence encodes CASSQDSTGPSINTEAFF.

In nucleotides, the CDR3 is TGTGCCAGTAGTATGCCCCGAGAGGGCAGCACTGAAGCTTTCTTT. Protein: CASSMPREGSTEAFF. J is TRBJ1-1 and V is TRBV19; D is undetermined. The CDR3 extends over 15 amino acids. Germline V gives CDR1 LNHDA, CDR2 SQIVND (reference sequence). V lost 3 bases, J lost 4 bases, and 15 bases lay in between.

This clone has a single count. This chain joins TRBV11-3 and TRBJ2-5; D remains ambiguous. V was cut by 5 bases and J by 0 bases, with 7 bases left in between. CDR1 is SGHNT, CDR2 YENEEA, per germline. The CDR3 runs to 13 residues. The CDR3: CASSPFYQETQYF. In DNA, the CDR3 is TGTGCCAGCAGCCCATTTTACCAAGAGACCCAGTACTTC. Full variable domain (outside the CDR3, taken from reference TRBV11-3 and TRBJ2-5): EAGVVQSPRYKIIEKKQPVAFWCNPISGHNTLYWYLQNLGQGPELLIRYENEEAVDDSQLPKDRFSAERLKGVDSTLKIQPAELGDSAVYLCASSPFYQETQYFGPGTRLLVL.

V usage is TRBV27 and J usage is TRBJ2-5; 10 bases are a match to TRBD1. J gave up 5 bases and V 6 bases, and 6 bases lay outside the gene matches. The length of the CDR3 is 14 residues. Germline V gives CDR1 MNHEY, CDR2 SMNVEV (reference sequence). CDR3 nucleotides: TGTGCCAGCAGGGGGGGACAGGGGTGGGAGACCCAGTACTTC. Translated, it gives CASRGGQGWETQYF.

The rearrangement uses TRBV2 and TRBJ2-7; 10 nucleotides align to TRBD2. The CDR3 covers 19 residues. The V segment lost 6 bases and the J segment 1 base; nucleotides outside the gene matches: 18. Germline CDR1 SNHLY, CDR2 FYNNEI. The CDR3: CASRNIPGLARRGSYEQYF. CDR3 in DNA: TGTGCCAGCAGGAACATACCGGGACTAGCGCGCCGAGGTTCCTACGAGCAGTACTTC. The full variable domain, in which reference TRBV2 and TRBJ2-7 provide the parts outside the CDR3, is EPEVTQTPSHQVTQMGQEVILRCVPISNHLYFYWYRQILGQKVEFLVSFYNNEISEKSEIFDDQFSVERPDGSNFTLKIRSTKLEDSAMYFCASRNIPGLARRGSYEQYFGPGTRLTVT.

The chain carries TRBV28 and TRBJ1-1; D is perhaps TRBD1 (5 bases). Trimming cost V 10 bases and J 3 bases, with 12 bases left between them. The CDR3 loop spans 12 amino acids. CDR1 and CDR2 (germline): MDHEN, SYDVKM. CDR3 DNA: TGTGCCACCAGAATCAGGGACACTGAAGCTTTCTTT. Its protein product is CATRIRDTEAFF.

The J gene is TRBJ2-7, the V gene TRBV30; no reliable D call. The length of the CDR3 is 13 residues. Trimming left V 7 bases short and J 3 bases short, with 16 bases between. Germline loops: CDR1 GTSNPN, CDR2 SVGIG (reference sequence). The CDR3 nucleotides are TGTGCCTTCGACGTTGCTCGGGTCTACGAGCAGTACTTC. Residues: CAFDVARVYEQYF.